Sequencing of this T cell receptor beta chain was carried out in a study of blood T cell repertoires in COVID-19. Study details: Donors in the United States, Italy and Spain gave samples during acute or convalescent COVID-19.

Participants in the exposed group had met a COVID-19 case in the 2 weeks before joining the study. The method was immunoSEQ multiplex PCR; TCRdb's version includes in-frame clones alone and lacks a portion of them. The sample includes approximately 260,000 clones, about 85% of them seen just once. Trimming shortened V by 0 bases and J by 6 bases, and 18 bases separated the two germline ends. The CDR3 is made up of 16 amino acids. Germline assignment: CDR1 SGHNT and CDR2 YYREEE (reference sequence). The gene calls are TRBV5-4 and TRBJ1-2, with a possible D match to TRBD1 (6 bases). The sequencing input was PBMCs or T cells enriched from blood (not recorded which). The sequence was collected from a woman aged 50 to 60 who had been exposed to COVID-19. CDR3 nucleotide sequence: TGTGCCAGCAGCTTGGTTACCAGGGGATTTATGGATGGCTACACCTTC. It specifies CASSLVTRGFMDGYTF.